The clone carrying this TCR beta chain showed up many times. What it recognizes is unknown. This sample is drawn from a study of T cells in Graves' hyperthyroidism and ophthalmopathy. The wider study: Peripheral blood draws took place at initial diagnosis, ahead of any treatment.

The hyperthyroidism was newly diagnosed and had lasted under 2 months; the patients were aged 18 to 65. Clinical symptoms, serum thyroxine, TRAb, thyroid ultrasound and orbital computed tomography informed diagnoses. Per the germline V gene, CDR1 is SNHLY and CDR2 is FYNNEI. Trimming pared 3 bases from V and 0 bases from J, leaving 7 bases between. The CDR3 loop spans 14 amino acids. Points from the study as a whole: The blood repertoire included most of the expanded thyroid clonotypes above 0.001.

The source material, RNA transcripts, was used to amplify TCR beta CDR3 regions. The TCR CDR3 first-round RT-PCR relied on the HTBI primer set. Using its own MiXCR run on the multiplex PCR reads, TCRdb lists one record per CDR3 protein. There are about 200,000 distinct CDR3 sequences in the sample; approximately 20% occur only once, and about 41% lies in the top ten. The source is a man aged 35 to 55 with Graves' hyperthyroidism. This chain connects TRBV2 to TRBJ2-3; the D is unclear. Sequences were obtained from blood. The chain's CDR3 is CASSDPSSTDTQYF. The CDR3 nucleotides read TGTGCCAGCAGTGATCCCTCTAGCACAGATACGCAGTATTTT.